Shown below are 21 T cell receptor beta chains from a single sample sequenced in a study of molecular identifiers for immune sequencing clone quantification. A single record per CDR3 protein comes from TCRdb applying MiXCR to the PCR reads. Here the sample spans approximately 550,000 distinct CDR3 sequences, about 22% being singletons. Sequenced: naive CD8+ T cells from blood, with Jurkat cell RNA spiked in. Subset here: FACS-sorted CD8+CD4-CCR7+CD45RA+ naive T cells. The source of these receptors is a human donor in good health. Some libraries in this study had Jurkat cell RNA spiked in.

This rearrangement joins TRBV7-9 to TRBJ1-2, with unresolved D. V was trimmed by 5 bases and J by 4 bases, leaving 14 bases between them. This CDR3 has 14 residues. The germline V gene has CDR1 SEHNR and CDR2 FQNEAQ (reference sequence). The CDR3 nucleotides read TGTGCCAGCAGCCCTAGACACTGGGGCTATGGCTACACCTTC. Amino acid sequence: CASSPRHWGYGYTF. The entire variable domain, with the rest obtained from reference TRBV7-9 and TRBJ1-2, is as follows: DTGVSQNPRHKITKRGQNVTFRCDPISEHNRLYWYRQTLGQGPEFLTYFQNEAQLEKSRLLSDRFSAERPKGSFSTLEIQRTEQGDSAMYLCASSPRHWGYGYTFGSGTRLTVV.

This clonotype was counted only a few times. This rearrangement joins TRBV28 to TRBJ1-1; no firm D call. Germline CDR1 MDHEN, CDR2 SYDVKM. This CDR3 is built from 12 residues. The V end was cut by 6 bases, the J end by 5 bases, with 10 bases between. CDR3 nucleotide sequence: TGTGCCAGCAGCCGAGACGAGACTGAAGCTTTCTTT. This gives the protein CASSRDETEAFF.

A note on this clonotype: A much larger clone is a single base away; this may be a read error. The chain uses TRBV7-9 and TRBJ1-4, with 7 bases matching TRBD1. Germline V gene sequence: CDR1 SEHNR, CDR2 FQNEAQ (reference sequence). Trimming removed 4 bases from V and 8 bases from J; junction bases left unmatched: 13. The CDR3 has 16 residues. The CDR3 here is CASSYYRGRMEEKLFF. CDR3 DNA sequence: TGTGCCAGCAGCTATTACAGGGGACGCATGGAGGAAAAACTGTTTTTT.

In this sample, this clonotype turned up many times. J is TRBJ2-5 and V is TRBV5-1; D unresolved. V shed 1 base and J shed 4 bases, with 17 bases lying between them. This CDR3 comprises 16 residues. The germline V gene has CDR1 SGHRS and CDR2 YFSETQ. The CDR3 protein is CASSLTPASIVETQYF. For the CDR3, the DNA is TGCGCCAGCAGCTTGACCCCTGCCAGTATTGTAGAGACCCAGTACTTC.

The sample holds a few counts of this clonotype. V and J are TRBV25-1 and TRBJ1-1; unclear D gene. This CDR3 region has 15 residues. The germline V gene has CDR1 MGHDK and CDR2 SYGVNS. V lost 5 bases to trimming and J lost 0 bases, with 13 bases between them. DNA of the CDR3: TGTGCCAGCAGTCGAAGGTATGGGATGAACACTGAAGCTTTCTTT. Residues: CASSRRYGMNTEAFF.

This clonotype has ten or more counts. The chain combines TRBV6-5 with TRBJ1-1; D possibly corresponds to TRBD1 (5 bases). Trimming took off 11 bases at V and 1 base at J, with 11 bases between the two ends. This CDR3 has 12 residues. The germline gives CDR1 MNHEY, CDR2 SVGAGI. The CDR3: CAVRRGNTEAFF. CDR3 in DNA: TGTGCCGTACGGAGGGGGAACACTGAAGCTTTCTTT.

This clonotype came up a few times. A much larger clone differs from this one at a single base, so this may be a read error. The chain is built from TRBV29-1 and TRBJ2-5; D is tentatively TRBD1 or TRBD2 (6 bases each). The CDR3 has 15 residues. The germline gives CDR1 SQVTM, CDR2 ANQGSEA. Written as DNA, the CDR3 is TGCAGCGCTTACGATGGGGGGCGCGTACAAGTGACCCAGTACTTC. Its protein product is CSAYDGGRVQVTQYF.

With regard to this clonotype: This may be a read error: a much more frequent sequence differs by one nucleotide. This chain links TRBV7-9 with TRBJ2-7; possible D gene TRBD1, 5 bases. Germline assignment: CDR1 SEHNR and CDR2 FQNEAQ (reference sequence). The length of the CDR3 is 14 residues. The V end was cut by 4 bases, the J end by 5 bases, with 15 bases between. Written as DNA, the CDR3 is TGTGCCAGCAGCTCCCCGACAGAATCCCACGAGCAGTACTTC. Its protein is CASSSPTESHEQYF.

The sample holds many counts of this clonotype. The chain's CDR3 is CSGTGKATGELFF. CDR3 DNA: TGCAGCGGGACAGGGAAGGCCACCGGGGAGCTGTTTTTT. The chain recombines TRBV29-1 with TRBJ2-2; 8 nucleotides align to TRBD1. Germline lookup yields CDR1 SQVTM and CDR2 ANQGSEA. V dropped 7 bases and J dropped 4; count of bases not matched to a gene: 5. The length of the CDR3 is 13 residues.

At least ten counts were recorded for this clonotype. The chain recombines TRBV20-1 with TRBJ2-7; 8 bases align to TRBD1. Germline CDR1 DFQATT, CDR2 SNEGSKA (reference sequence). The CDR3 covers 15 residues. The V segment lost 4 bases and the J segment 0 bases; nucleotides outside the gene matches: 8. Here the CDR3 reads CSATLGTGSSYEQYF. CDR3 nucleotides: TGCAGTGCTACCCTCGGGACAGGTAGCTCCTACGAGCAGTACTTC.

This clonotype was observed at least ten times. The V gene is TRBV7-9, the J gene TRBJ2-3; 10 nucleotides line up with TRBD1. Trimming removed 5 bases from V and 5 bases from J; junction bases left unmatched: 7. The CDR3 extends over 15 amino acids. The germline V gene has CDR1 SEHNR and CDR2 FQNEAQ (reference sequence). The CDR3 nucleotides are TGTGCCAGCAGCCCACCGGGACAGGGGATAGATACGCAGTATTTT. Its translation: CASSPPGQGIDTQYF.

J is TRBJ2-2 and V is TRBV3-1; 8 nucleotides line up with TRBD1. From germline, CDR1 is LGHDT and CDR2 YNNKEL (reference sequence). After removal of 4 bases from V and 3 bases from J, the junction contained 4 bases not matched to a gene. The CDR3 runs to 15 residues. The CDR3 coding sequence is TGTGCCAGCAGCCTAGGGACAGGATACACCGGGGAGCTGTTTTTT. This encodes CASSLGTGYTGELFF.

In this sample, this clonotype turned up a few times. The rearrangement links TRBV5-4 to TRBJ1-3; tentatively, D is TRBD1 (5 bases). The CDR3 has 14 residues. Deletions cut 4 bases from V and 4 bases from J, with 12 bases between. From germline, CDR1 is SGHNT and CDR2 YYREEE (reference sequence). The CDR3 sequence: CASSPGPLGNTIYF. CDR3 DNA sequence: TGTGCCAGCAGCCCGGGACCGCTCGGAAACACCATATATTTT.

This clonotype occurred many times. The chain joins TRBV2 to TRBJ1-4; 7 bases are shared with TRBD1. With V trimmed by 7 bases and J by 6 bases, 14 bases remained unmatched. The germline gives CDR1 SNHLY, CDR2 FYNNEI. The CDR3 is 16 residues long. As DNA, the CDR3 is TGTGCCAGCACCGAGCAGACAGGGTGGGTCTATGAAAAACTGTTTTTT. It translates to CASTEQTGWVYEKLFF.

The rearrangement links TRBV4-3 to TRBJ2-7, with D perhaps matching TRBD1 or TRBD2 (5 bases each). Germline CDR1 and CDR2: LGHNA and YSLEER. CDR3 length: 14 amino acids. Deletions cut 1 base from V and 3 bases from J, with 10 bases between. This CDR3 is CASSQGRDVYEQYF. In DNA form, the CDR3 reads TGCGCCAGCAGCCAAGGCCGGGACGTCTACGAGCAGTACTTC.

In this sample, this clonotype turned up many times. The rearrangement joins TRBV29-1 to TRBJ2-7, with D unresolved. Trimming took off 7 bases at V and 0 bases at J, with 13 bases between the two ends. This CDR3 is 13 amino acids long. CDR1 SQVTM and CDR2 ANQGSEA come from the germline V gene. The CDR3 DNA is TGCAGCGCCCTCCCTCTTAGCTCCTACGAGCAGTACTTC. Translated, it gives CSALPLSSYEQYF.

This clonotype was picked up a small number of times. The chain is built from TRBV12-3 or TRBV12-4 and TRBJ1-1, with 8 bases fitting TRBD1. This CDR3 has 14 residues. The trim removed 7 bases at V and 5 bases at J, leaving 9 bases unmatched. The CDR3 loop is CASTPPGGFTEAFF. The CDR3 DNA is TGTGCCAGCACCCCCCCAGGGGGCTTTACTGAAGCTTTCTTT.

This chain uses TRBV11-1 with TRBJ2-7, with D hard to call. V lost 7 bases, J lost 1 base, and 11 bases lay in between. The CDR3 is 13 residues long. The germline gives CDR1 SGHAT, CDR2 FQDESV (reference sequence). CDR3 DNA: TGTGCCAGCACCCTAACAGAATCCTACGAGCAGTACTTC. It yields the protein CASTLTESYEQYF.

In its sample, this clonotype was seen many times. The V call is TRBV7-9, the J call TRBJ1-1, with D possibly being TRBD1 (6 bases). Germline loops: CDR1 SEHNR, CDR2 FQNEAQ (reference sequence). The CDR3 loop spans 15 amino acids. Deletions cut 1 base from V and 3 bases from J, with 12 bases between. CDR3 DNA sequence: TGTGCCAGCAGCTTAGAACAGGGACCTCACACTGAAGCTTTCTTT. Translation: CASSLEQGPHTEAFF.

This clonotype was detected a few times. This chain joins TRBV28 and TRBJ2-3; no reliable D call. CDR1 and CDR2 (germline): MDHEN, SYDVKM. CDR3 length: 16 residues. Trimming stripped 4 bases from V and 2 bases from J, with 16 bases between. The CDR3 is CASSSLGGAITDTQYF. CDR3 DNA: TGTGCCAGCAGTTCCCTCGGCGGAGCCATCACAGATACGCAGTATTTT.

To note about this clonotype: The missing conserved phenylalanine or tryptophan at the end of this CDR3 makes a read error likely. The chain has TRBV15 and TRBJ1-2; TRBD1 is a possible D gene (6 bases). This CDR3 contains 15 residues. V was clipped by 0 bases and J by 8 bases, with 16 bases between them. Germline CDR1 and CDR2: LNHNV and YYDKDF (reference sequence). The CDR3 nucleotides read TGTGCCACCAGCAGAGATTTGAGACAGGCGGACGGCTACACCTCC. Translated: CATSRDLRQADGYTS.